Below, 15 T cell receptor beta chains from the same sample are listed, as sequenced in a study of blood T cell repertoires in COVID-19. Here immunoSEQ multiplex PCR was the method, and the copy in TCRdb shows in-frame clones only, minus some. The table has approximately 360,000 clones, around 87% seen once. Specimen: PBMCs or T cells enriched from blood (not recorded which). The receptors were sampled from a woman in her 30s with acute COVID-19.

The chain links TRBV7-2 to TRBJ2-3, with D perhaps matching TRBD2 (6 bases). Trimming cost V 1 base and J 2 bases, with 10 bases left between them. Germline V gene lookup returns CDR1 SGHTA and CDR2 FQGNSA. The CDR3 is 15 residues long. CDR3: CASSLDSGHTDTQYF. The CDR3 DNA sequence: TGTGCCAGCAGCTTAGATAGCGGACACACAGATACGCAGTATTTT.

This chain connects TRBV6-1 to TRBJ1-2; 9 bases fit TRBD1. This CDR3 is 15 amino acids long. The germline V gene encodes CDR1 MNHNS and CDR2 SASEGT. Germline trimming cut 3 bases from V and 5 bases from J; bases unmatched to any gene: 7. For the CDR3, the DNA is TGTGCCAGCAGTGAGACAGGGGGGTTTCCATATGGCTACACCTTC. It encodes CASSETGGFPYGYTF.

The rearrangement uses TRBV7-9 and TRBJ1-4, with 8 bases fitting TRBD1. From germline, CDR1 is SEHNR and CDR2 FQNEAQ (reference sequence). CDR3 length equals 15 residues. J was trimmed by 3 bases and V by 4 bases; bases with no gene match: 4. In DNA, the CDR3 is TGTGCCAGCAGCTACACGGGACAGGCTAATGAAAAACTGTTTTTT. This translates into CASSYTGQANEKLFF.

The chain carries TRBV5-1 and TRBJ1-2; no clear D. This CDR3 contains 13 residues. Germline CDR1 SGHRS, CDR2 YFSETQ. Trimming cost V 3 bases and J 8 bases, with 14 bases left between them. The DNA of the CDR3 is TGCGCCAGCAGCTATGATAGCTTGCAGGGCTACACCTTC. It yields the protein CASSYDSLQGYTF.

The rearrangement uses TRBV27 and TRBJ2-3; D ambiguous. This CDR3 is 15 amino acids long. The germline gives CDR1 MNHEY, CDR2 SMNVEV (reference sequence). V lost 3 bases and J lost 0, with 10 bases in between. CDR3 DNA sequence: TGTGCCAGCAGTTTTACCCTCTATAGCACAGATACGCAGTATTTT. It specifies CASSFTLYSTDTQYF.

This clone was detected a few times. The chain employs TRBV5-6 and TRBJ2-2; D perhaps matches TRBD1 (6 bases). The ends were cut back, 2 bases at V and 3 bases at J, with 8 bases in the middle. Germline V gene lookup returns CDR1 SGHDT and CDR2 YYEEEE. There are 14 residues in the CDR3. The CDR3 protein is CASSFGTYTGELFF. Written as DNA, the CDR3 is TGTGCCAGCAGCTTCGGGACATACACCGGGGAGCTGTTTTTT. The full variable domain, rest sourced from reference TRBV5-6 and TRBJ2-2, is DAGVTQSPTHLIKTRGQQVTLRCSPKSGHDTVSWYQQALGQGPQFIFQYYEEEERQRGNFPDRFSGHQFPNYSSELNVNALLLGDSALYLCASSFGTYTGELFFGEGSRLTVL.

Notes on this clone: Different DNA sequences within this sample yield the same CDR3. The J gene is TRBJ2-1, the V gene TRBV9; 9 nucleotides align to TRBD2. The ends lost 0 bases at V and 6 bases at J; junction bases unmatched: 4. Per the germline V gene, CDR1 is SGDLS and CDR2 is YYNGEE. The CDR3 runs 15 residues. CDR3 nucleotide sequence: TGTGCCAGCAGCGTAGTAGCGGGGGATTTCAATGAGCAGTTCTTC. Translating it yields CASSVVAGDFNEQFF.

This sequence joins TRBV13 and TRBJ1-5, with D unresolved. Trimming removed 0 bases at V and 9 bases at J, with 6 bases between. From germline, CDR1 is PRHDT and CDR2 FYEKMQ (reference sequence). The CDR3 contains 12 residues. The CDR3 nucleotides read TGTGCCAGCAGCTTAGGTCGCGGGCCCCAGCATTTT. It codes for CASSLGRGPQHF.

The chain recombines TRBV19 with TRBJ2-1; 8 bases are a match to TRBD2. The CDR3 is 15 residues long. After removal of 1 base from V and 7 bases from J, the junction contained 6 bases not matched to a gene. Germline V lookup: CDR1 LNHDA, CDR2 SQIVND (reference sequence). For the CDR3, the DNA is TGTGCCAGTAGTATAGGCGGGGGGTACAGGAATGAGCAGTTCTTC. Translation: CASSIGGGYRNEQFF.

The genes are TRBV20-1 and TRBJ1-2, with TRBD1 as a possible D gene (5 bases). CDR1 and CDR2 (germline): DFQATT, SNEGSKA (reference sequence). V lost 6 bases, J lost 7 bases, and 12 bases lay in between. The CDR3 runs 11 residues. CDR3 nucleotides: TGCAGTGCGGGGGAGGAACCTGGCTACACCTTC. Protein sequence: CSAGEEPGYTF.

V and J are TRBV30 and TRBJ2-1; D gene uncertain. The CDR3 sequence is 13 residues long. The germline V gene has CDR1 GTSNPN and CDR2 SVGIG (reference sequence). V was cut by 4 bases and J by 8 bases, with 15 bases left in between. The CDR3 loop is CAWTPLVRHEQFF. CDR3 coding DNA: TGTGCCTGGACCCCTCTGGTGCGCCATGAGCAGTTCTTC.

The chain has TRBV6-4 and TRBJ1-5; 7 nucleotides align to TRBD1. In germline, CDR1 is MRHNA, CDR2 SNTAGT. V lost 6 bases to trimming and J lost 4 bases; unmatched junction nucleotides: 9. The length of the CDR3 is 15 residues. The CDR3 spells CASRAWDSANQPQHF. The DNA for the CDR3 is TGTGCCAGCAGAGCTTGGGACAGTGCTAATCAGCCCCAGCATTTT.

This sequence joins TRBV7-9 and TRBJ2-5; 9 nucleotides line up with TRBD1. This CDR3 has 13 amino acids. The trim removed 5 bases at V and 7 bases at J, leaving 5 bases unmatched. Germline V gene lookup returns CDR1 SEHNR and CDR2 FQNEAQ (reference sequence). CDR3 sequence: CASSDRGVRTQYF. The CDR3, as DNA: TGTGCCAGCAGCGACAGGGGGGTGCGGACCCAGTACTTC.

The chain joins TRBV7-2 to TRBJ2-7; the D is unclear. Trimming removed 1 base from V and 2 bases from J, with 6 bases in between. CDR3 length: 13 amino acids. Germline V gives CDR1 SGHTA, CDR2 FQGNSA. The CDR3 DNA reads TGTGCCAGCAGCTTAGTCCCGGCCTACGAGCAGTACTTC. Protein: CASSLVPAYEQYF.

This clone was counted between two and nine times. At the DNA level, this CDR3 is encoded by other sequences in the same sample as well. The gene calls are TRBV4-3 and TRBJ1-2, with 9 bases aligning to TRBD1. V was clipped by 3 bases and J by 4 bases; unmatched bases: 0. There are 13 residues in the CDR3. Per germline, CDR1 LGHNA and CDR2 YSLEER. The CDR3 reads CASSQGQGYGYTF. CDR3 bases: TGCGCCAGCAGCCAGGGACAGGGCTATGGCTACACCTTC.